The clone carrying this T cell receptor (beta chain) was found once. This sample is drawn from a study of cytomegalovirus exposure and HLA in healthy donors. PCR was performed using 60 Vbeta and 13 Jbeta primers. Only in-frame clones appear in the TCRdb table, and some are missing; sequencing was by immunoSEQ multiplex PCR. The sample shows over 150,000 clones, 70% to 85% of them seen only once. The CDR3 is 14 residues long. J lost 6 bases, V lost 5 bases, and 9 bases had no gene match. The V gene's germline CDR1 is SEHNR and CDR2 FQNEAQ (reference sequence). Donors showed nominal health when sampled, although they likely had unrecorded immune exposures.

The chain couples TRBV7-9 to TRBJ1-1; 7 bases line up with TRBD1. The receptor was isolated from a woman in her thirties in good health and CMV-seropositive. Source material: PBMCs. CDR3 region: CASSAGTAVPEAFF. Here the CDR3 DNA reads TGTGCCAGCAGCGCCGGGACAGCCGTCCCTGAAGCTTTCTTT.